The 29 T cell receptor beta chains reported below all come from one sample, sequenced in a study of sequential checkpoint blockade in melanoma. The treatment: randomized to nivolumab then ipilimumab (arm A) or the reverse (arm B). Sequencing was performed with immunoSEQ multiplex PCR; in TCRdb, only in-frame clones are kept and a portion is missing. The sample carries about 9,200 clones, approximately 23% recorded once. The sequencing used tumor tissue (inferred from file names), collected from a patient given nivolumab and ipilimumab in sequence. These receptors originate from a human donor with melanoma.

This clone showed up just a few times. The gene calls are TRBV9 and TRBJ1-1; D is ambiguous. Germline V CDR1 and CDR2: SGDLS, YYNGEE. Trimming shortened V by 5 bases and J by 4 bases, and 9 bases separated the two germline ends. The CDR3 is made up of 12 amino acids. CDR3 in amino acids: CASSEGGTEAFF. The CDR3 bases are TGTGCCAGCAGTGAGGGAGGCACTGAAGCTTTCTTT.

This clone turned up a few times. V gene TRBV6-8 combines with J gene TRBJ1-2; 7 bases match TRBD1. CDR1 and CDR2 from the germline V gene are MNHGY and SAAAGT. Trimming cost V 2 bases and J 7 bases; bases outside gene matches: 7. This CDR3 comprises 14 residues. CDR3 bases: TGTGCCAGCAGTTACACCTCAGGGGGTAGTGGCTACACCTTC. Protein product: CASSYTSGGSGYTF.

In its sample, this clone was seen a few times. The V and J genes are TRBV28 and TRBJ1-6; perhaps TRBD1 as D (5 bases). V was trimmed by 11 bases and J by 7 bases, leaving 12 bases between them. Germline CDR1 MDHEN, CDR2 SYDVKM. The CDR3 has 12 amino acids. The CDR3 here is CAHQRGNSPLHF. DNA for the CDR3: TGTGCCCACCAGCGGGGGAATTCACCCCTCCACTTT.

The table lists this clone with a few counts. V usage is TRBV29-1 and J usage is TRBJ1-4; D might be TRBD1 (6 bases). V gave up 7 bases and J gave up 7 bases, with 19 bases separating them. In germline, CDR1 is SQVTM, CDR2 ANQGSEA. The CDR3 contains 14 residues. The CDR3 loop is CSGVESGAGEKLFF. The CDR3 DNA reads as TGCAGCGGGGTCGAATCGGGGGCTGGTGAAAAACTGTTTTTT. Full variable domain (outside the CDR3, taken from reference TRBV29-1 and TRBJ1-4): SAVISQKPSRDICQRGTSLTIQCQVDSQVTMMFWYRQQPGQSLTLIATANQGSEATYESGFVIDKFPISRPNLTFSTLTVSNMSPEDSSIYLCSGVESGAGEKLFFGSGTQLSVL.

By share of the sample, this clone is medium-sized. The chain uses TRBV6-8 and TRBJ2-6; perhaps TRBD1 as D (6 bases). The CDR3 contains 16 residues. Trimming shortened V by 7 bases and J by 0 bases, and 13 bases separated the two germline ends. From germline, CDR1 is MNHGY and CDR2 SAAAGT. The CDR3 region is CASTPTGRSGANVLTF. The CDR3 DNA follows: TGTGCCAGCACCCCAACAGGGCGCTCTGGGGCCAACGTCCTGACTTTC.

The V gene is TRBV10-1, the J gene TRBJ1-2; TRBD1 is a possible D gene (6 bases). The V and J ends lost 5 bases and 8 bases respectively, with 15 bases between them. Germline CDR1 and CDR2: WNHNN and SYGVQD (reference sequence). The length of the CDR3 is 13 residues. CDR3 bases: TGCGCCAGCAGTTCCGGGCCCAGGGGCGGCTACACCTTC. It codes for CASSSGPRGGYTF.

This clone has just a few counts. The chain recombines TRBV1 with TRBJ1-6. TRBV1 is listed as a pseudogene. The CDR3 is made up of 17 amino acids. The CDR3 region has the DNA TGCGCCAGCAGCCAAGATTCGGGGGACTCCTATAATTCACCCCTCCACTTT. This gives the protein CASSQDSGDSYNSPLHF.

This clone was seen only a few times. V is TRBV6-8 and J is TRBJ1-5; 9 bases are shared with TRBD1. CDR1 is MNHGY, CDR2 SAAAGT, per germline. V shed 0 bases, J shed 0 bases, and the junction held 3 bases outside the gene matches. The CDR3 runs 17 residues. The CDR3 loop reads CASSYSGQGHSNQPQHF. The CDR3 DNA follows: TGTGCCAGCAGTTACTCGGGACAGGGTCATAGCAATCAGCCCCAGCATTTT.

In its sample, this clone was seen a few times. The chain is built from TRBV1 and TRBJ2-5; the table assigns TRBD1, which was not confirmed against the DNA. TRBV1 constitutes a pseudogene. CDR3 length: 17 residues. CDR3: CASSLRAWTGFKETQYF. The CDR3 DNA sequence: TGCGCCAGCAGCCTCCGGGCCTGGACAGGGTTTAAAGAGACCCAGTACTTC.

The chain recombines TRBV5-1 with TRBJ2-5; TRBD1 aligns across 9 bases. This CDR3 is 17 amino acids long. V lost 2 bases to trimming and J lost 5 bases; unmatched junction nucleotides: 13. The V gene's germline CDR1 is SGHRS and CDR2 YFSETQ. For the CDR3, the DNA is TGCGCCAGCAGCTTAGATGGACAGGGGATTTTTGGGGAGACCCAGTACTTC. Amino acids: CASSLDGQGIFGETQYF. Complete variable domain (other parts from reference TRBV5-1 and TRBJ2-5): KAGVTQTPRYLIKTRGQQVTLSCSPISGHRSVSWYQQTPGQGLQFLFEYFSETQRNKGNFPGRFSGRQFSNSRSEMNVSTLELGDSALYLCASSLDGQGIFGETQYFGPGTRLLVL.

V gene TRBV10-3 combines with J gene TRBJ1-6; 7 bases map to TRBD1. This CDR3 has 17 amino acids. Trimming at V came to 0 bases and at J to 5 bases, leaving 7 bases not matched to a gene. Germline V gene data show CDR1 as ENHRY and CDR2 as SYGVKD. The CDR3 region is CAISESYGTADNSPLHF. In DNA form, the CDR3 reads TGTGCCATCAGTGAGTCTTACGGGACAGCCGATAATTCACCCCTCCACTTT.

The chain has TRBV5-1 and TRBJ2-4; no clear D. Per the germline V gene, CDR1 is SGHRS and CDR2 is YFSETQ. The V end lost 4 bases, the J end lost 5 bases, and 13 bases lay between the germline ends. This CDR3 contains 14 residues. CDR3 protein: CASSQPPNQNIQYF. The CDR3 DNA follows: TGCGCCAGCAGCCAACCCCCGAACCAAAACATTCAGTACTTC.

V gene TRBV6-8 combines with J gene TRBJ2-7, with 9 bases identical to TRBD1. CDR3 length: 15 residues. V gave up 4 bases and J gave up 5 bases; unmatched junction bases: 9. Germline V gene sequence: CDR1 MNHGY, CDR2 SAAAGT. CDR3: CASSWPGQGIHEQYF. As DNA, the CDR3 is TGTGCCAGCAGTTGGCCGGGACAGGGTATCCACGAGCAGTACTTC.

This clone was seen a handful of times. The chain carries TRBV6-8 and TRBJ2-2; D is possibly TRBD2 (5 bases). The CDR3 loop spans 16 amino acids. V gave up 2 bases and J gave up 2 bases, with 12 bases separating them. Germline-derived CDR1 and CDR2 are MNHGY and SAAAGT. This chain's CDR3 is CASSYIASTNTGELFF. In DNA form, the CDR3 reads TGTGCCAGCAGTTACATTGCTAGCACAAACACCGGGGAGCTGTTTTTT.

This clone was seen more than once but under ten times. V usage is TRBV19 and J usage is TRBJ1-1; tentative D call: TRBD1 (5 bases). The CDR3 length is 16 residues. The V end was cut by 2 bases, the J end by 1 base, with 14 bases between. Germline V gives CDR1 LNHDA, CDR2 SQIVND (reference sequence). CDR3 in amino acids: CASSITRGQGNTEAFF. CDR3 coding DNA: TGTGCCAGTAGTATAACGCGAGGGCAGGGGAACACTGAAGCTTTCTTT.

This clone showed up many times. This sample includes further DNA sequences coding for the same CDR3. The chain combines TRBV11-3 with TRBJ2-7, with TRBD2 identical over 8 bases. The V gene end was trimmed by 2 bases and the J gene end by 2 bases; junction bases not matched to a gene: 5. This CDR3 has 15 residues. Germline V gives CDR1 SGHNT, CDR2 YENEEA. The DNA for the CDR3 is TGTGCCAGCAGCTTATACGGGGGGGAAACCTACGAGCAGTACTTC. It is translated as CASSLYGGETYEQYF.

The chain joins TRBV19 to TRBJ2-1; 11 nucleotides align to TRBD2. This CDR3 has 15 amino acids. Trimming removed 5 bases from V and 8 bases from J; junction bases left unmatched: 8. Germline CDR1 is LNHDA and CDR2 is SQIVND (reference sequence). The CDR3: CASSSTSGDFDEQFF. The CDR3 nucleotides read TGTGCCAGTAGTTCGACTAGCGGGGATTTCGATGAGCAGTTCTTC.

The chain is built from TRBV6-8 and TRBJ2-1; D uncertain. CDR1 is MNHGY, CDR2 SAAAGT, per germline. This CDR3 spans 13 amino acids. V lost 4 bases, J lost 6 bases, and 10 bases lay in between. In DNA, the CDR3 is TGTGCCAGCAGTTCGAAGACCTTCAATGAGCAGTTCTTC. Its protein product is CASSSKTFNEQFF.

This chain connects TRBV1 to TRBJ2-1; the table's D call, TRBD2, was not checked against the DNA. TRBV1 is reported as a pseudogene. The CDR3 is 15 amino acids. CDR3 sequence reads: CASSQDSGVYNEQFF. In DNA form, the CDR3 reads TGCGCCAGCAGCCAAGATAGCGGAGTATACAATGAGCAGTTCTTC.

The table lists this clone with a few counts. The rearrangement uses TRBV9 and TRBJ2-2; the D is unclear. CDR1 and CDR2 (germline): SGDLS, YYNGEE. This CDR3 comprises 13 residues. Trimming stripped 0 bases from V and 6 bases from J, with 6 bases between. The CDR3 is CASSVAMAGELFF. In DNA form, the CDR3 reads TGTGCCAGCAGCGTAGCAATGGCCGGGGAGCTGTTTTTT.

This clone was counted at least ten times. The chain joins TRBV7-6 to TRBJ2-7; TRBD1 aligns across 7 bases. This CDR3 has 18 amino acids. The germline V gene has CDR1 SGHVS and CDR2 FNYEAQ. Losses at the gene ends were 1 base for V and 2 bases for J; bases not matched to a gene: 14. CDR3 residues: CASSLGPTGPSAPYEQYF. Here the CDR3 DNA reads TGTGCCAGCAGCTTAGGGCCGACAGGGCCCTCCGCCCCCTACGAGCAGTACTTC.

The chain is built from TRBV11-3 and TRBJ1-3, with 10 bases aligning to TRBD1. Trimming at V came to 0 bases and at J to 8 bases, leaving 1 base not matched to a gene. The CDR3 runs 14 residues. From germline, CDR1 is SGHNT and CDR2 YENEEA. CDR3 loop: CASSLEDRGYTIYF. CDR3 DNA sequence: TGTGCCAGCAGCTTAGAGGACAGGGGGTACACCATATATTTT.

This clone was recorded once. V gene TRBV5-1 combines with J gene TRBJ1-6; tentatively, D is TRBD1 (6 bases). CDR1 SGHRS and CDR2 YFSETQ come from the germline V gene. The V and J ends lost 0 bases and 11 bases respectively, with 12 bases between them. This CDR3 spans 14 amino acids. CDR3 in DNA: TGCGCCAGCAGCTTGGCCAGGGGAGAGGCACCCCTCCACTTT. Translating it yields CASSLARGEAPLHF.

CDR3 nucleotides: TGCGCCAGCAGCTGGGGGACAGGGGGTTACGAGCAGTACTTC. It specifies CASSWGTGGYEQYF. This rearrangement joins TRBV5-1 to TRBJ2-7; TRBD1 aligns across 11 bases. The CDR3 contains 14 residues. Germline V CDR1 and CDR2: SGHRS, YFSETQ. After removal of 3 bases from V and 4 bases from J, the junction contained 3 bases not matched to a gene.

This clone was seen more than once but under ten times. As DNA, the CDR3 is TGCGCCAGCAGCCAAGATCTAGGGGTAGTCGGCTACACCTTC. Its translation: CASSQDLGVVGYTF. V gene TRBV23-1 combines with J gene TRBJ1-2; tentative D call: TRBD1 (5 bases). TRBV23-1 belongs to the ORF category, with a function that is uncertain. This CDR3 spans 14 amino acids. Trimming pared 6 bases from V and 8 bases from J, leaving 19 bases between.

The chain combines TRBV29-1 with TRBJ1-1, with 10 bases identical to TRBD1. Germline V CDR1 and CDR2: SQVTM, ANQGSEA. The CDR3 sequence is 18 residues long. J lost 0 bases, V lost 3 bases, and 13 bases had no gene match. DNA of the CDR3: TGCAGCGTTGACAACGCCCGGGACAGGGGCCCCATGAACACTGAAGCTTTCTTT. The encoded protein is CSVDNARDRGPMNTEAFF.

The chain joins TRBV13 to TRBJ2-2, with 8 positions matching TRBD2. CDR1 is PRHDT and CDR2 is FYEKMQ in the germline V gene (reference sequence). This CDR3 is built from 16 residues. Losses at the gene ends were 1 base for V and 3 bases for J; bases not matched to a gene: 4. In DNA, the CDR3 is TGTGCCAGCAGCTTAGTTAGCGGGGCTCACACCGGGGAGCTGTTTTTT. It translates to CASSLVSGAHTGELFF.

The chain carries TRBV19 and TRBJ1-1; D is unclear. The CDR3 runs to 13 residues. V dropped 8 bases and J dropped 1 base, with 11 bases sitting between them. CDR1 and CDR2 from the germline V gene are LNHDA and SQIVND (reference sequence). The DNA for the CDR3 is TGTGCCAGTCTCCGGACGTGGAACACTGAAGCTTTCTTT. It codes for CASLRTWNTEAFF.

V is TRBV19 and J is TRBJ2-1; D uncertain. The CDR3 is 14 residues long. Germline lookup yields CDR1 LNHDA and CDR2 SQIVND (reference sequence). Between the trimmed V and J ends, which lost 2 bases and 15 bases, there was a span of 20 bases. The CDR3 DNA reads as TGTGCCAGTAGTATATCCCGGACCTCCGTAATCCCGTTCTTC. Protein product: CASSISRTSVIPFF.